This T cell receptor beta chain came from a study of T cell responses to AZD1222 COVID-19 vaccine. Overall study: Analyses pooled second doses at about 4 or about 12 weeks. Whole-study results and caveats: Mostly white British, mostly female donors; authors suggested clonal diversity may be underestimated.

The method was immunoSEQ multiplex PCR; TCRdb's version includes in-frame clones alone and lacks a portion of them. The table includes about 150,000 clones, 91% detected once. About this clone itself: As yet, its antigen is unknown.

Sample: peripheral blood, taken on day 0 of AZD1222 vaccination. The receptor's source is an adult in good health.

The CDR3 region has the DNA TGTGCCAGCAGTGAAATCAGGTACCGTGAAGCTTTCTTT. Its translation is CASSEIRYREAFF. The chain recombines TRBV6-1 with TRBJ1-1; unclear D gene. The CDR3 spans 13 residues. CDR1 is MNHNS, CDR2 SASEGT, per germline. The V end lost 2 bases, the J end lost 7 bases, and 11 bases lay between the germline ends.